This record looks at one T cell receptor beta chain sequence and its context. This sample is part of a study of T cell responses to AZD1222 COVID-19 vaccine. Trimming removed 4 bases from V and 3 bases from J, with 13 bases in between. There are 16 residues in the CDR3. In germline, CDR1 is LGHDT, CDR2 YNNKEL (reference sequence). Profiling relied on immunoSEQ multiplex PCR, and the TCRdb table lists in-frame clones only, not all of them. The data show roughly 160,000 clones, approximately 87% seen once. This clonotype was obtained from an adult who received the AZD1222 COVID-19 vaccine. Sequencing was performed on peripheral blood, taken 28 days after the second AZD1222 dose. This chain joins TRBV3-1 (or the pseudogene TRBV3-2) and TRBJ1-6; D not resolved. The CDR3 DNA reads as TGTGCCAGCAGCCCCCCGGGAGACAACTATAATTCACCCCTCCACTTT. Translation: CASSPPGDNYNSPLHF.